This note documents a single TCR beta chain sequence. It lacks a known antigen. Base-call qualities are not available, and no considerably larger clone is one nucleotide away. Every donor was a healthy Caucasian. These data are taken from a study of identical twins (dated by TCRdb to 2016 to 2018). Broadly, across the study: TCR alpha and beta repertoires from monozygotic twins, unrelated adults of various ages and cord blood were deep-sequenced to test whether fetal clonotypes persist. To rule out contamination, the twin experiments were replicated at different times with different library preparation protocols.

Summary of the overall study and its limitations: Compared with coincidental sharing between unrelated individuals, out-of-frame TCR alpha sequences shared between twins had an excess of sequences with low generation probability. In monozygotic twins, recombination models systematically underestimated out-of-frame TCR alpha sharing, but the models matched the sharing seen between unrelated individuals. In beta out-of-frame sequences, excess twin sharing was weaker, because having fewer shared sequences lowered the signal-to-noise ratio. Zero-insertion analyses could be partly confounded by invariant T cells such as MAIT and iNKT, though diverse VJ usage argued against such confounding for most clonotypes. Abundant cord blood beta clonotypes had fewer insertions, young adult naive repertoires showed a similar but weaker trend, and memory repertoires showed no such trend. Because the same donors could not be followed over many years, the conclusions depended on cross-sectional statistical analysis.

The method was 5' RACE. Sequencing relied on an Illumina HiSeq 2000. A universal primer binding site was added through template switching, and the final cDNA carried a unique molecular identifier so that TCR cDNA molecules could be counted accurately. First-strand cDNA for TCR alpha and beta chains was synthesized from specific primers in the conserved constant-segment region. To control for contamination, each cDNA library was double barcoded with a SMART-Mk sample barcode plus Illumina barcodes. TruSeq adapter sequences, together with Illumina sample barcodes, were added in two successive PCR steps. The Illumina HiSeq platform was used with custom primers to sequence TCR alpha and beta cDNA libraries. In the authors' own workflow: Unique molecular identifiers were extracted from raw reads with MiGEC, and CDR3 positions were determined with MiXCR. For each individual, recombination models were inferred using an EM algorithm with the repgenHMM and IGoR tools. Shared clonotypes were analyzed with the tcR package in R, and sharing was normalized by the product of cloneset sizes. To study raw recombination free of thymic and clonal selection effects, out-of-frame nonproductive sequences were analyzed. TCRdb reprocessed the public reads (quality trimming at Q25 with fastp, clone calling with MiXCR) and kept in-frame beta chains. Rows merge per CDR3 protein into single entries with the most common DNA and genes. These V and J calls are TCRdb output, not the study's own analysis. In this sample the table shows roughly 1,500,000 distinct CDR3 sequences, 25% to 35% of which occur a single time. The ten largest account for approximately 0.25% of the sample.

The V end gives up 10 bases and the J end 3 bases, leaving 9 bases in the junction not matched to a gene. The germline V gene sets CDR1 to ENHRY and CDR2 to SYGVKD. The CDR3 has 15 amino acids, counting the end cysteine and phenylalanine. The only DNA kept is the CDR3, 45 bases in frame from the first base. This receptor was obtained from a newborn girl in good health. What was sequenced was cord blood. This receptor chain uses TRBV10-3 and TRBJ1-4; TRBD1 agrees with 9 junctional bases. CDR3 reads: CATQGQGSPNEKLFF. The DNA sequence reads TGTGCCACCCAGGGACAGGGATCCCCTAATGAAAAACTGTTTTTT.